Below, one TCR beta chain is given with its context. Its antigen is undetermined. One end of the junction is discordant with germline, which a read error may explain. The time point denotes: peripheral blood 6 weeks after treatment start. The study enrolled patients with locally advanced or metastatic urothelial carcinoma. Each patient gave between 1 and 8 samples of peripheral blood mononuclear cells, which were collected pretreatment and during treatment. The sample comes from a study of PD-L1 blockade in urothelial cancer. General observations from the study: Tumor-associated clones in blood expanded more at 3 weeks in durable-benefit patients.

Sequencing was performed with immunoSEQ multiplex PCR; in TCRdb, only in-frame clones are kept and a portion is missing. The sample includes approximately 38,000 clones, 86% of them seen just once. Germline loops: CDR1 SSHAT, CDR2 FNYEAQ (reference sequence). This CDR3 spans 14 amino acids. The source of this sequence is a man aged 60 to 75 with urothelial cancer. The sample here was PBMCs, taken around atezolizumab (anti-PD-L1) treatment. This chain uses TRBV7-7 with TRBJ2-2; possible D gene TRBD2, 6 bases. CDR3 amino acids: CASSAGGSGGELFF. DNA of the CDR3: TGTGCTAGCAGCGCCGGAGGGTCGGGCGGGGAGCTGTTTTTT.